These 28 T cell receptor beta chains came from one sample sequenced in a study of human versus mouse CDR3 diversity and MHC coevolution. The method was immunoSEQ multiplex PCR; TCRdb's version includes in-frame clones alone and lacks a portion of them. The sample consists of some 80,000 clones, about nine tenths of them appearing once. Sequenced input: naive CD4+ T cells from blood. Subset: CD45RO-negative CD62L-positive naive CD4 T cells. The source is a person aged 25-75 years in good health.

The chain recombines TRBV4-1 with TRBJ2-1; no clear D gene. This CDR3 spans 12 amino acids. V was shortened by 0 bases and J by 12 bases, with 9 bases between the two germline ends. CDR1 is MGHRA, CDR2 YSYEKL, per germline. CDR3 residues: CASSQDRSLQFF. In DNA form, the CDR3 reads TGCGCCAGCAGCCAAGATAGGAGTTTGCAGTTCTTC.

The chain is built from TRBV2 and TRBJ2-3; TRBD2 might be the D (5 bases). Germline CDR1 reads SNHLY; CDR2 reads FYNNEI. This CDR3 contains 14 residues. V lost 5 bases and J lost 1, with 10 bases in between. Here the CDR3 reads CASSKDGGTDTQYF. The CDR3 nucleotides read TGTGCCAGCAGTAAAGACGGGGGCACAGATACGCAGTATTTT.

V is TRBV27 and J is TRBJ2-1; a weak D match, TRBD1 (6 bases). The V gene's germline CDR1 is MNHEY and CDR2 SMNVEV (reference sequence). V was clipped by 6 bases and J by 0 bases, with 12 bases between them. This CDR3 has 15 residues. The CDR3: CASRQGTSSYNEQFF. DNA of the CDR3: TGTGCCAGCAGGCAGGGGACCAGCTCCTACAATGAGCAGTTCTTC.

The chain joins TRBV7-3 to TRBJ1-6; D remains ambiguous. Germline V gene data show CDR1 as SGHTA and CDR2 as FQGTGA. The CDR3 is made up of 15 amino acids. Between the trimmed V and J ends, which lost 2 bases and 10 bases, there was a span of 15 bases. Here the CDR3 DNA reads TGTGCCAGCAGCTTAGATCATGGATTCGGGTCACCCCTCCACTTT. It specifies CASSLDHGFGSPLHF. The full variable domain, its missing parts supplied by reference TRBV7-3 and TRBJ1-6, is GAGVSQTPSNKVTEKGKYVELRCDPISGHTALYWYRQSLGQGPEFLIYFQGTGAADDSGLPNDRFFAVRPEGSVSTLKIQRTERGDSAVYLCASSLDHGFGSPLHFGNGTRLTVT.

This chain uses TRBV11-2 with TRBJ1-1, with unresolved D. Germline V gene lookup returns CDR1 SGHAT and CDR2 FQNNGV. CDR3 size: 12 residues. V lost 4 bases and J 2 bases, leaving 5 bases between the germline ends. In DNA form, the CDR3 reads TGTGCCAGCAGCTACAGTAACACTGAAGCTTTCTTT. Its translation: CASSYSNTEAFF.

The chain is built from TRBV10-3 and TRBJ2-7; TRBD2 agrees at 8 bases. Germline CDR1 is ENHRY and CDR2 is SYGVKD. Germline trimming cut 6 bases from V and 4 bases from J; bases unmatched to any gene: 8. This CDR3 spans 14 amino acids. CDR3 sequence reads: CAIRDRTSPYEQYF. CDR3 in DNA: TGTGCCATCAGGGACCGGACTAGCCCGTACGAGCAGTACTTC.

This rearrangement joins TRBV27 to TRBJ2-1; 13 bases fit TRBD2. The CDR3 covers 15 residues. V was pared by 6 bases and J by 10 bases, with 9 bases of the junction left unmatched. CDR1 is MNHEY, CDR2 SMNVEV, per germline (reference sequence). The CDR3 DNA reads TGTGCCAGCAGCCCTCCCCCGACTAGCGGGGGGGAGCAGTTCTTC. Protein product: CASSPPPTSGGEQFF.

This chain joins TRBV6-6 and TRBJ2-1, with no clear D. Per germline, CDR1 MNHNY and CDR2 SVGAGI (reference sequence). This CDR3 has 13 amino acids. Trimming took 6 bases from V and 0 from J, leaving 6 bases between them. CDR3 in amino acids: CASSPGSYNEQFF. The CDR3 DNA is TGTGCCAGCAGCCCCGGCTCCTACAATGAGCAGTTCTTC.

V and J are TRBV9 and TRBJ2-3, with TRBD2 matching over 8 bases. V dropped 7 bases and J dropped 4; count of bases not matched to a gene: 11. Germline-derived CDR1 and CDR2 are SGDLS and YYNGEE. The CDR3 spans 15 residues. The CDR3: CASSATGRAADTQYF. The CDR3 nucleotides are TGTGCCAGCTCTGCGACCGGGAGGGCGGCAGATACGCAGTATTTT.

This clone has only a few counts. This chain uses TRBV11-2 with TRBJ2-7; D remains ambiguous. Germline V gene sequence: CDR1 SGHAT, CDR2 FQNNGV. This CDR3 has 13 residues. Between the trimmed V and J ends, which lost 5 bases and 1 base, there was a span of 9 bases. The CDR3 DNA sequence: TGTGCCAGCAGCCCCTCACGGTCCTACGAGCAGTACTTC. Translation: CASSPSRSYEQYF. Variable domain in full (rest from reference TRBV11-2 and TRBJ2-7): EAGVAQSPRYKIIEKRQSVAFWCNPISGHATLYWYQQILGQGPKLLIQFQNNGVVDDSQLPKDRFSAERLKGVDSTLKIQPAKLEDSAVYLCASSPSRSYEQYFGPGTRLTVT.

The chain is built from TRBV6-1 and TRBJ2-3; 8 bases fit TRBD2. With 3 bases clipped from V and 6 bases from J, the junction kept 5 bases outside the gene matches. This CDR3 is built from 14 residues. Germline CDR1 is MNHNS and CDR2 is SASEGT. DNA of the CDR3: TGTGCCAGCAGTGAGGGACTAGTCTCGGATACGCAGTATTTT. Protein product: CASSEGLVSDTQYF.

The chain is built from TRBV6-1 and TRBJ1-6, with D unclear. This CDR3 is built from 17 residues. Germline assignment: CDR1 MNHNS and CDR2 SASEGT. V gave up 2 bases and J gave up 0 bases, with 11 bases separating them. For the CDR3, the DNA is TGTGCCAGCAGTGAAAAGAGGCTTAGCTCCTATAATTCACCCCTCCACTTT. This gives the protein CASSEKRLSSYNSPLHF.

The CDR3 reads CAIRGDTEAFF. The CDR3 DNA reads as TGTGCCATCAGAGGGGACACTGAAGCTTTCTTT. The V gene is TRBV10-3, the J gene TRBJ1-1; perhaps TRBD1 as D (5 bases). Per the germline V gene, CDR1 is ENHRY and CDR2 is SYGVKD. V was shortened by 6 bases and J by 3 bases, with 5 bases between the two germline ends. The CDR3 has 11 amino acids.

J is TRBJ2-1 and V is TRBV11-1; D not resolved. V dropped 5 bases and J dropped 7 bases, with 6 bases sitting between them. The germline V gene encodes CDR1 SGHAT and CDR2 FQDESV (reference sequence). This CDR3 region has 11 residues. In nucleotides, the CDR3 is TGTGCCAGCAGCCAAGAGAATGAGCAGTTCTTC. Translating it yields CASSQENEQFF.

The rearrangement joins TRBV19 to TRBJ2-7; D possibly corresponds to TRBD2 (6 bases). Germline V gives CDR1 LNHDA, CDR2 SQIVND (reference sequence). V was shortened by 5 bases and J by 2 bases, with 16 bases between the two germline ends. The length of the CDR3 is 15 residues. DNA of the CDR3: TGTGCCAGTAGTTCGTCGGGAGAAGGGACCTACGAGCAGTACTTC. Its translation: CASSSSGEGTYEQYF. The variable domain in full, with the rest retrieved from reference TRBV19 and TRBJ2-7, is DGGITQSPKYLFRKEGQNVTLSCEQNLNHDAMYWYRQDPGQGLRLIYYSQIVNDFQKGDIAEGYSVSREKKESFPLTVTSAQKNPTAFYLCASSSSGEGTYEQYFGPGTRLTVT.

This rearrangement joins TRBV5-1 to TRBJ2-7, with 8 bases that match TRBD2. From germline, CDR1 is SGHRS and CDR2 YFSETQ. The CDR3 extends over 14 amino acids. Germline trimming cut 7 bases from V and 6 bases from J; bases unmatched to any gene: 12. Here the CDR3 reads CASGTTSEMGEQYF. In nucleotides, the CDR3 is TGCGCCAGCGGAACGACTAGCGAGATGGGCGAGCAGTACTTC.

The chain links TRBV30 to TRBJ2-7; maybe TRBD2 (5 bases). Germline V gene lookup returns CDR1 GTSNPN and CDR2 SVGIG (reference sequence). V lost 4 bases and J 5 bases, leaving 18 bases between the germline ends. The CDR3 loop spans 14 amino acids. The CDR3 loop is CAWTAGLPGHEQYF. CDR3 sequence (DNA): TGTGCCTGGACTGCGGGCCTCCCCGGCCACGAGCAGTACTTC.

This rearrangement joins TRBV13 to TRBJ1-2, with D possibly TRBD1 on 6 matching bases. Deletions cut 8 bases from V and 5 bases from J, with 15 bases between. The CDR3 is 13 residues long. Germline loops: CDR1 PRHDT, CDR2 FYEKMQ (reference sequence). The CDR3 DNA sequence: TGTGCCAGCGGGATACAGGGATCATATGGCTACACCTTC. Translating gives CASGIQGSYGYTF.

The chain is built from TRBV9 and TRBJ1-6; tentative D call: TRBD1 (6 bases). V was cut by 0 bases and J by 9 bases, with 13 bases left in between. CDR3 length: 15 amino acids. Germline CDR1 is SGDLS and CDR2 is YYNGEE. CDR3 protein: CASSVETGPISPLHF. The CDR3 DNA reads as TGTGCCAGCAGCGTAGAAACAGGGCCAATTTCACCCCTCCACTTT.

This chain connects TRBV7-9 to TRBJ2-1; 9 bases agree with TRBD1. The CDR3 length is 17 residues. V lost 4 bases, J lost 0 bases, and 7 bases stayed unmatched. The germline V gene encodes CDR1 SEHNR and CDR2 FQNEAQ (reference sequence). CDR3 sequence reads: CASSSSGQGGSYNEQFF. CDR3 coding DNA: TGTGCCAGCAGCTCCTCGGGACAGGGAGGCTCCTACAATGAGCAGTTCTTC. Supplemented by reference TRBV7-9 and TRBJ2-1, the full variable domain reads DTGVSQNPRHKITKRGQNVTFRCDPISEHNRLYWYRQTLGQGPEFLTYFQNEAQLEKSRLLSDRFSAERPKGSFSTLEIQRTEQGDSAMYLCASSSSGQGGSYNEQFFGPGTRLTVL.

The chain recombines TRBV4-2 with TRBJ2-1, with 9 nucleotides matching TRBD1. CDR3 length: 16 amino acids. Germline V lookup: CDR1 LGHNA, CDR2 YNFKEQ. Trimming cost V 6 bases and J 8 bases; bases outside gene matches: 14. In DNA, the CDR3 is TGTGCCAGCAGTCACCCCGGGACAGGGTATTCCGATGAGCAGTTCTTC. This encodes CASSHPGTGYSDEQFF.

V usage is TRBV18 and J usage is TRBJ1-2; D might be TRBD1 (6 bases). The germline V gene encodes CDR1 KGHSH and CDR2 LQKENI. Trimming took 3 bases from V and 4 from J, leaving 18 bases between them. The CDR3 sequence is 16 residues long. The DNA of the CDR3 is TGTGCCAGCTCACCTTTGGACAGCTCGCTCTTCTATGGCTACACCTTC. Translated, it gives CASSPLDSSLFYGYTF.

The V and J genes are TRBV6-1 and TRBJ2-3; D possibly corresponds to TRBD2 (6 bases). V dropped 3 bases and J dropped 2 bases, with 9 bases sitting between them. This CDR3 is built from 14 residues. Looked up from germline, CDR1 is MNHNS and CDR2 is SASEGT. CDR3: CASSDRGFTDTQYF. The CDR3 DNA is TGTGCCAGCAGTGACCGGGGGTTCACAGATACGCAGTATTTT.

This chain uses TRBV6-1 with TRBJ1-6; D not certain. Between the trimmed V and J ends, which lost 2 bases and 6 bases, there was a span of 11 bases. The CDR3 contains 15 residues. In germline, CDR1 is MNHNS, CDR2 SASEGT. The CDR3 nucleotides read TGTGCCAGCAGTGAAAATCGACTGATTAATTCACCCCTCCACTTT. This encodes CASSENRLINSPLHF.

This chain links TRBV5-4 with TRBJ2-1; TRBD2 matches at 14 bases. The ends lost 3 bases at V and 15 bases at J; junction bases unmatched: 17. This CDR3 has 17 amino acids. Germline CDR1 is SGHNT and CDR2 is YYREEE (reference sequence). DNA for the CDR3: TGTGCCAGCAGCTGGGATGCCGGGACTAGCGGGAGCCGATTACTGTTCTTC. Protein sequence: CASSWDAGTSGSRLLFF.

V usage is TRBV5-1 and J usage is TRBJ2-3; 7 nucleotides agree with TRBD1. Trimming at V came to 0 bases and at J to 1 base, leaving 2 bases not matched to a gene. The CDR3 runs to 15 residues. CDR1 and CDR2 from the germline V gene are SGHRS and YFSETQ. CDR3 coding DNA: TGCGCCAGCAGCTTGGGACAGGGCGGCACAGATACGCAGTATTTT. Its translation is CASSLGQGGTDTQYF. Complete variable domain (other parts from reference TRBV5-1 and TRBJ2-3): KAGVTQTPRYLIKTRGQQVTLSCSPISGHRSVSWYQQTPGQGLQFLFEYFSETQRNKGNFPGRFSGRQFSNSRSEMNVSTLELGDSALYLCASSLGQGGTDTQYFGPGTRLTVL.

The V gene is TRBV4-1, the J gene TRBJ2-2; tentatively, D is TRBD1 (6 bases). Germline V gives CDR1 MGHRA, CDR2 YSYEKL. This CDR3 region has 17 residues. Trimming shortened V by 1 base and J by 0 bases, and 12 bases separated the two germline ends. The CDR3 DNA is TGCGCCAGCAGCCAAGGCCCTCAGGGGTCGAACACCGGGGAGCTGTTTTTT. As protein: CASSQGPQGSNTGELFF.

As for this clone: The limits of the CDR3 on the DNA are not certain, so only TCRdb's listed CDR3 is given. The chain links TRBV29-1 to TRBJ1-5. From germline, CDR1 is SQVTM and CDR2 ANQGSEA. The CDR3 is 14 amino acids long, termini counted. CDR3 in amino acids: CSVATGTSNQPRHF.